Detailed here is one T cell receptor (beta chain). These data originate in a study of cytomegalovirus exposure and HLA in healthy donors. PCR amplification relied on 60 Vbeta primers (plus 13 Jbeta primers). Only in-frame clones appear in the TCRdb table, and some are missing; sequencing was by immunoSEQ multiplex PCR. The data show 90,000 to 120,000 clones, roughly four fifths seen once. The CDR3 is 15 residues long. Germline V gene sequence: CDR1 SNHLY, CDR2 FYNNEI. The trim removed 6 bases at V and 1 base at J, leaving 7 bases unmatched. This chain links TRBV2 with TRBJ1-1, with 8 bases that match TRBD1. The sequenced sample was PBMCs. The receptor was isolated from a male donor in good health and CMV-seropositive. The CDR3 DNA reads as TGTGCCAGCAGCCGGGGACAGGCATCGAACACTGAAGCTTTCTTT. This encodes CASSRGQASNTEAFF.